These 16 T cell receptor beta chains share one sample of origin, sequenced in a study of PD-1 blockade in classical Hodgkin lymphoma. This table comes from immunoSEQ multiplex PCR, and its TCRdb copy is limited to in-frame clones, with some not included. The table lists approximately 57,000 clones, roughly 90% of them singletons. All the patients suffered relapse after autologous stem cell transplantation, and brentuximab vedotin exposure differed. Sequencing was performed on peripheral blood mononuclear cells (PBMCs), taken before the second cycle of nivolumab. These receptors were taken from a human donor with classical Hodgkin lymphoma.

V usage is TRBV6-5 and J usage is TRBJ2-7, with 7 bases identical to TRBD1. The V gene end was trimmed by 6 bases and the J gene end by 5 bases; junction bases not matched to a gene: 7. The CDR3 runs 13 residues. Germline CDR1 is MNHEY and CDR2 is SVGAGI. The CDR3 reads CASSGTALNEQYF. DNA of the CDR3: TGTGCCAGCAGCGGGACAGCTCTCAACGAGCAGTACTTC.

The chain is built from TRBV25-1 and TRBJ1-2, with D possibly being TRBD1 (6 bases). Trimming pared 5 bases from V and 6 bases from J, leaving 13 bases between. Germline CDR1 is MGHDK and CDR2 is SYGVNS. The CDR3 extends over 13 amino acids. CDR3 nucleotide sequence: TGTGCCAGCAGTCCGCGCAGGGGAAATGGCTACACCTTC. Protein: CASSPRRGNGYTF.

The chain combines TRBV2 with TRBJ1-2, with 7 positions matching TRBD1. CDR3 length: 15 amino acids. Germline V lookup: CDR1 SNHLY, CDR2 FYNNEI. The V and J ends lost 5 bases and 4 bases, in that order; junction bases with no gene match: 10. The CDR3 DNA follows: TGTGCCAGCAGTAACAACAGGGGCGCAATCTATGGCTACACCTTC. Its translation is CASSNNRGAIYGYTF.

In its sample, this clone was seen a few times. This sequence joins TRBV9 and TRBJ1-1, with 9 bases matching TRBD1. Germline assignment: CDR1 SGDLS and CDR2 YYNGEE. Unmatched junction bases numbered 11, after V lost 2 bases and J lost 6 bases. There are 16 residues in the CDR3. The CDR3 spells CASSVQPGQGHAEAFF. CDR3 DNA: TGTGCCAGCAGCGTCCAGCCCGGACAGGGGCACGCTGAAGCTTTCTTT. The full variable domain, rest sourced from reference TRBV9 and TRBJ1-1, is DSGVTQTPKHLITATGQRVTLRCSPRSGDLSVYWYQQSLDQGLQFLIQYYNGEERAKGNILERFSAQQFPDLHSELNLSSLELGDSALYFCASSVQPGQGHAEAFFGQGTRLTVV.

This clone was counted only a few times. The J gene is TRBJ1-1, the V gene TRBV2; D is uncertain. Trimming left V 1 base short and J 4 bases short, with 10 bases between. Germline V gene sequence: CDR1 SNHLY, CDR2 FYNNEI. The CDR3 covers 14 residues. CDR3 in DNA: TGTGCCAGCAGTGAAGAGGGAGCGGGCACTGAAGCTTTCTTT. This gives the protein CASSEEGAGTEAFF.

The chain has TRBV9 and TRBJ1-3, with no clear D. V was trimmed by 7 bases and J by 0 bases, leaving 11 bases between them. Germline-derived CDR1 and CDR2 are SGDLS and YYNGEE. This CDR3 spans 14 amino acids. The CDR3 nucleotides read TGTGCCAGCCAGGCGGGCTCCTCTGGAAACACCATATATTTT. Amino acid sequence: CASQAGSSGNTIYF. The complete variable domain, with remaining parts taken from reference TRBV9 and TRBJ1-3, reads DSGVTQTPKHLITATGQRVTLRCSPRSGDLSVYWYQQSLDQGLQFLIQYYNGEERAKGNILERFSAQQFPDLHSELNLSSLELGDSALYFCASQAGSSGNTIYFGEGSWLTVV.

This clone showed up just once. The chain couples TRBV19 to TRBJ1-4, with TRBD1 identical over 9 bases. V lost 6 bases and J lost 2; bases outside the gene matches: 7. The CDR3 totals 16 residues. Germline CDR1 LNHDA, CDR2 SQIVND (reference sequence). CDR3 nucleotide sequence: TGTGCCAGTAGCGAGACAGGGGGGTCCACTAATGAAAAACTGTTTTTT. This gives the protein CASSETGGSTNEKLFF.

The chain employs TRBV6-1 and TRBJ2-5; 7 bases line up with TRBD1. The tail of the sequence fits TRBJ2-7 better, so the J call may be wrong. The CDR3 is made up of 14 amino acids. Germline lookup yields CDR1 MNHNS and CDR2 SASEGT. CDR3 loop: CASRPGTVSYEQYF. The CDR3 DNA follows: TGTGCCAGCAGGCCCGGGACAGTCTCCTACGAGCAGTACTTC.

The V call is TRBV7-9, the J call TRBJ2-7; TRBD1 is a possible D gene (6 bases). The CDR3 consists of 14 residues. CDR1 and CDR2 from the germline V gene are SEHNR and FQNEAQ (reference sequence). The V and J ends lost 1 base and 1 base respectively, with 8 bases between them. Here the CDR3 reads CASSLVQGSYEQYF. The CDR3 DNA is TGTGCCAGCAGCTTAGTTCAGGGGTCCTACGAGCAGTACTTC.

This clone showed up just once. The V and J genes are TRBV9 and TRBJ2-3; no firm D call. Trimming removed 4 bases from V and 2 bases from J, with 11 bases in between. The CDR3 consists of 14 residues. Looked up from germline, CDR1 is SGDLS and CDR2 is YYNGEE. CDR3 coding DNA: TGTGCCAGCAGCTCCGGTGATCACACAGATACGCAGTATTTT. Its translation is CASSSGDHTDTQYF.

Concerning this clone itself: The germline gene is not matched at one end of the junction; a read error may be the cause. The chain combines TRBV9 with TRBJ2-4; 7 nucleotides match TRBD2. This CDR3 is 12 amino acids long. Germline V gene data show CDR1 as SGDLS and CDR2 as YYNGEE. CDR3 loop: CASSGLSGTLGF. The CDR3 nucleotides are TGTGCCAGCAGCGGACTAAGCGGGACCCTCGGCTTC.

V and J are TRBV4-1 and TRBJ2-6; D uncertain. Germline V gene sequence: CDR1 MGHRA, CDR2 YSYEKL. Trimming took off 1 base at V and 3 bases at J, with 7 bases between the two ends. This CDR3 is 15 amino acids long. The CDR3 reads CASSQALFGANVLTF. In DNA form, the CDR3 reads TGCGCCAGCAGCCAAGCCCTTTTTGGGGCCAACGTCCTGACTTTC.

The chain combines TRBV29-1 with TRBJ2-7; 7 nucleotides agree with TRBD1. With 7 bases clipped from V and 2 bases from J, the junction kept 5 bases outside the gene matches. Germline CDR1 and CDR2: SQVTM and ANQGSEA. The length of the CDR3 is 12 residues. CDR3 residues: CSAIQGTYEQYF. The CDR3 DNA reads as TGCAGCGCCATACAGGGGACCTACGAGCAGTACTTC.

The J gene is TRBJ1-4, the V gene TRBV5-1; D remains unclear. This CDR3 is 16 amino acids long. The germline CDR1 and CDR2 sequences are SGHRS and YFSETQ. Trimming left V 2 bases short and J 5 bases short, with 16 bases between. The CDR3 region is CASSFLAIRNNEKLFF. The CDR3 DNA sequence: TGCGCCAGCAGCTTCCTGGCCATTCGAAACAATGAAAAACTGTTTTTT. The complete variable domain, with remaining parts taken from reference TRBV5-1 and TRBJ1-4, reads KAGVTQTPRYLIKTRGQQVTLSCSPISGHRSVSWYQQTPGQGLQFLFEYFSETQRNKGNFPGRFSGRQFSNSRSEMNVSTLELGDSALYLCASSFLAIRNNEKLFFGSGTQLSVL.

V is TRBV19 and J is TRBJ2-5, with TRBD1 matching 7 bases. The CDR3 consists of 13 residues. CDR1 and CDR2 from the germline V gene are LNHDA and SQIVND (reference sequence). V gave up 6 bases and J gave up 4 bases; unmatched junction bases: 5. The CDR3 DNA reads as TGTGCCAGTAGCGGTTACAGGGGAGAGACCCAGTACTTC. This sequence encodes CASSGYRGETQYF.

The CDR3 DNA is TGTGCCAGCAGTTACAAGGACACTGAAGCTTTCTTT. It encodes CASSYKDTEAFF. The chain links TRBV6-5 to TRBJ1-1; D remains ambiguous. The CDR3 totals 12 residues. V lost 2 bases, J lost 3 bases, and 4 bases lay in between. The V gene's germline CDR1 is MNHEY and CDR2 SVGAGI.